Shown below are 20 T cell receptor beta chains from a single sample sequenced in a study of T cells in Graves' hyperthyroidism and ophthalmopathy. Researchers took RNA transcripts and amplified the TCR beta CDR3 regions from them. A first-round RT-PCR of the TCR CDR3 used the HTBI primer set. TCRdb analysed the multiplex PCR reads with MiXCR anew, one entry per CDR3 protein. The table has approximately 700,000 distinct CDR3 sequences, nearly 45% seen once. Sequenced sample: peripheral blood or thyroid tissue (not recorded which). The receptors stem from an adult man with Graves' disease, either hyperthyroidism or ophthalmopathy (not recorded which).

The rearrangement links TRBV18 to TRBJ1-4; no clear D. This CDR3 is built from 15 residues. Germline V CDR1 and CDR2: KGHSH, LQKENI. The V gene lost 1 base and the J gene lost 8 bases, with 14 bases spanning the gap. The CDR3 nucleotides are TGTGCCAGCTCACCACGCGGACCATTAAGGGAAAAACTGTTTTTT. It codes for CASSPRGPLREKLFF.

The V and J genes are TRBV29-1 and TRBJ2-5; no firm D call. The germline V gene has CDR1 SQVTM and CDR2 ANQGSEA. The CDR3 consists of 13 residues. Trimming left V 4 bases short and J 4 bases short, with 13 bases between. In nucleotides, the CDR3 is TGCAGCGTTGGACTTATGGGAACAGAGACCCAGTACTTC. Amino acid sequence: CSVGLMGTETQYF.

The rearrangement joins TRBV25-1 to TRBJ1-5; perhaps TRBD1 as D (5 bases). Germline V gene lookup returns CDR1 MGHDK and CDR2 SYGVNS. The germline V and J ends were trimmed by 6 bases and 7 bases, with 16 bases remaining between them. CDR3 size: 14 residues. DNA for the CDR3: TGTGCCAGCAGCCAAATCGGGGGTAACCAGCCCCAGCATTTT. This sequence encodes CASSQIGGNQPQHF.

This chain connects TRBV6-4 to TRBJ1-5, with 9 bases fitting TRBD1. Trimming cost V 7 bases and J 3 bases; bases outside gene matches: 10. CDR3 size: 16 residues. Germline CDR1 and CDR2: MRHNA and SNTAGT. CDR3 amino acids: CASIWTGVFLNQPQHF. CDR3 nucleotide sequence: TGTGCCAGCATTTGGACAGGGGTCTTTCTCAATCAGCCCCAGCATTTT.

The chain employs TRBV2 and TRBJ2-7; possibly TRBD1 or TRBD2 for D (5 bases each). Trimming cost V 7 bases and J 6 bases, with 10 bases left between them. This CDR3 is built from 11 residues. In germline, CDR1 is SNHLY, CDR2 FYNNEI. CDR3 residues: CASKEGTEQYF. CDR3 nucleotides: TGTGCCAGCAAGGAAGGGACCGAGCAGTACTTC.

The chain couples TRBV15 to TRBJ1-4; a possible D gene is TRBD1 (5 bases). The germline gives CDR1 LNHNV, CDR2 YYDKDF (reference sequence). V lost 1 base, J lost 10 bases, and 25 bases lay in between. This CDR3 has 18 amino acids. CDR3 DNA sequence: TGTGCCACCAGCAGAGGGAGGGGTACCGGGACGATATTGGGAAAACTGTTTTTT. Translating gives CATSRGRGTGTILGKLFF.

J is TRBJ1-5 and V is TRBV7-9; D is possibly TRBD1 (5 bases). Germline-derived CDR1 and CDR2 are SEHNR and FQNEAQ (reference sequence). V dropped 5 bases and J dropped 0 bases, with 14 bases sitting between them. CDR3 length: 16 amino acids. The CDR3 loop is CASSLLDGGSNQPQHF. The CDR3 DNA sequence: TGTGCCAGCAGCCTATTGGACGGGGGTAGCAATCAGCCCCAGCATTTT.

This clonotype was counted once. The chain links TRBV29-1 to TRBJ1-2, with 7 bases that match TRBD1. The CDR3 contains 14 residues. Germline V gene sequence: CDR1 SQVTM, CDR2 ANQGSEA. With V trimmed by 4 bases and J by 11 bases, 16 bases remained unmatched. The CDR3 DNA is TGCAGCGTTGCGGAAGGGACAGACCTACGAGATTACACCTTC. This codes for CSVAEGTDLRDYTF.

This clonotype was seen ten or more times. The genes are TRBV7-9 and TRBJ2-5, with 10 bases aligning to TRBD2. V was pared by 0 bases and J by 3 bases, with 1 base of the junction left unmatched. The germline gives CDR1 SEHNR, CDR2 FQNEAQ (reference sequence). This CDR3 has 15 amino acids. The DNA of the CDR3 is TGTGCCAGCAGCTTAGCTAGCGGGAGGAAAGAGACCCAGTACTTC. Translating gives CASSLASGRKETQYF. The full variable domain, rest sourced from reference TRBV7-9 and TRBJ2-5, is DTGVSQNPRHKITKRGQNVTFRCDPISEHNRLYWYRQTLGQGPEFLTYFQNEAQLEKSRLLSDRFSAERPKGSFSTLEIQRTEQGDSAMYLCASSLASGRKETQYFGPGTRLLVL.

The V gene is TRBV5-1, the J gene TRBJ2-7; the match to TRBD2 covers 8 bases. The CDR3 is 15 residues long. The V and J ends lost 4 bases and 5 bases, in that order; junction bases with no gene match: 11. CDR1 is SGHRS, CDR2 YFSETQ, per germline. In DNA, the CDR3 is TGCGCCAGCAGCAGACGGGGGGGCCAATTGAACGAGCAGTACTTC. Its protein is CASSRRGGQLNEQYF.

With respect to this clonotype: A read error is possible here, since a much larger clone lies one base away. The gene calls are TRBV20-1 and TRBJ1-5, with a weak D call TRBD1 (6 bases). The CDR3 covers 13 residues. The germline gives CDR1 DFQATT, CDR2 SNEGSKA (reference sequence). CDR3 DNA: TGCAGTGCTAGGGACAGAAGAGGTCAGCCCCACCATTTT. This codes for CSARDRRGQPHHF.

The J gene is TRBJ1-1, the V gene TRBV29-1; 9 nucleotides agree with TRBD1. The CDR3 consists of 12 residues. The ends lost 6 bases at V and 7 bases at J; junction bases unmatched: 6. In germline, CDR1 is SQVTM, CDR2 ANQGSEA. The CDR3 region has the DNA TGCAGCGTCCGGGCGGGACAGGGTGAAGCTTTCTTT. Residues: CSVRAGQGEAFF.

V and J are TRBV20-1 and TRBJ2-7; tentatively, D is TRBD1 (5 bases). The germline V and J ends were trimmed by 0 bases and 7 bases, with 13 bases remaining between them. CDR1 and CDR2 from the germline V gene are DFQATT and SNEGSKA (reference sequence). The CDR3 contains 13 residues. The CDR3 nucleotides are TGCAGTGCTAGAGATAGTGCCGCAGGGGAGCAGTACTTC. Residues: CSARDSAAGEQYF.

This clonotype was counted a few times. This chain connects TRBV12-3 or TRBV12-4 to TRBJ1-1; the match to TRBD1 covers 7 bases. J was trimmed by 2 bases and V by 7 bases; bases with no gene match: 7. The CDR3 is made up of 14 amino acids. CDR3 residues: CASKTGQANTEAFF. CDR3 nucleotide sequence: TGTGCCAGCAAAACAGGACAGGCCAACACTGAAGCTTTCTTT.

The chain links TRBV11-1 to TRBJ1-3; 9 nucleotides agree with TRBD1. The CDR3 runs to 15 residues. Germline V lookup: CDR1 SGHAT, CDR2 FQDESV (reference sequence). Trimming at V came to 5 bases and at J to 1 base, leaving 3 bases not matched to a gene. CDR3 in DNA: TGTGCCAGCAGCACCGGGACAGGGTCTGGAAACACCATATATTTT. Amino acid sequence: CASSTGTGSGNTIYF.

The rearrangement links TRBV10-3 to TRBJ1-6, with a possible D match to TRBD1 (5 bases). The CDR3 extends over 17 amino acids. The germline V and J ends were trimmed by 3 bases and 7 bases, with 19 bases remaining between them. Germline V gives CDR1 ENHRY, CDR2 SYGVKD. In DNA form, the CDR3 reads TGTGCCATCAGTGAACCGGGACCCTACCTCCTAAATTCACCCCTCCACTTT. It is translated as CAISEPGPYLLNSPLHF.

This clonotype was recorded only once. The chain employs TRBV2 and TRBJ1-2; TRBD1 matches at 12 bases. Germline V gives CDR1 SNHLY, CDR2 FYNNEI. CDR3 length: 13 residues. V lost 8 bases to trimming and J lost 4 bases; unmatched junction nucleotides: 2. CDR3 nucleotide sequence: TGTGCCAGCGGGACAGGGGGCGTCTATGGCTACACCTTC. This codes for CASGTGGVYGYTF.

The V gene is TRBV4-1, the J gene TRBJ2-7, with D maybe TRBD2 (5 bases). This CDR3 is built from 14 residues. The germline CDR1 and CDR2 sequences are MGHRA and YSYEKL. Trimming removed 3 bases from V and 3 bases from J, with 12 bases in between. CDR3 loop: CASSHLGSHYEQYF. CDR3 DNA sequence: TGCGCCAGCAGCCATCTAGGGAGCCACTACGAGCAGTACTTC.

This clonotype showed up just a few times. The rearrangement joins TRBV7-2 to TRBJ2-7, with 10 bases fitting TRBD1. CDR3 size: 14 residues. Germline trimming cut 5 bases from V and 6 bases from J; bases unmatched to any gene: 7. The germline gives CDR1 SGHTA, CDR2 FQGNSA. In DNA, the CDR3 is TGTGCCAGCAGCCTAGGACAGGGGGGTCGCGAGCAGTACTTC. This translates into CASSLGQGGREQYF.

The rearrangement joins TRBV11-3 to TRBJ2-5; D is tentatively TRBD1 or TRBD2 (5 bases each). Germline lookup yields CDR1 SGHNT and CDR2 YENEEA. V was trimmed by 6 bases and J by 2 bases, leaving 13 bases between them. The CDR3 runs 14 residues. For the CDR3, the DNA is TGTGCCAGCAGGACAAGTTGGGGGCAAGAGACCCAGTACTTC. The encoded protein is CASRTSWGQETQYF. The whole variable domain, filled in from reference TRBV11-3 and TRBJ2-5, reads EAGVVQSPRYKIIEKKQPVAFWCNPISGHNTLYWYLQNLGQGPELLIRYENEEAVDDSQLPKDRFSAERLKGVDSTLKIQPAELGDSAVYLCASRTSWGQETQYFGPGTRLLVL.